These 7 T cell receptor beta chains originate from one sample sequenced in a study of OX40 agonist ivuxolimab in advanced cancers. Method: immunoSEQ multiplex PCR; TCRdb's copy keeps in-frame clones and lacks some. Of fewer than 50,000 clones in the sample, roughly nine tenths were seen once. Sequencing used CD4+ or CD8+ T cells sorted from blood, obtained in a trial of the OX40 agonist ivuxolimab. Every receptor here comes from an adult with an advanced solid tumor such as melanoma, head and neck, liver or kidney cancer.

The V gene is TRBV29-1, the J gene TRBJ2-7, with 8 bases that match TRBD1. This CDR3 spans 14 amino acids. After removal of 4 bases from V and 3 bases from J, the junction contained 8 bases not matched to a gene. Germline values: CDR1 SQVTM, CDR2 ANQGSEA. The CDR3 region is CSVGTGSSHYEQYF. CDR3 DNA: TGCAGCGTTGGGACAGGGTCATCGCACTACGAGCAGTACTTC.

The chain recombines TRBV6-5 with TRBJ1-2; weak D call: TRBD1 (5 bases). This CDR3 region has 16 residues. Germline CDR1 is MNHEY and CDR2 is SVGAGI. Trimming left V 0 bases short and J 0 bases short, with 11 bases between. In DNA form, the CDR3 reads TGTGCCAGCAGTTACTCTTTCGGGGGGGCTAACTATGGCTACACCTTC. Protein sequence: CASSYSFGGANYGYTF.

J is TRBJ1-1 and V is TRBV2; D perhaps matches TRBD1 (6 bases). The germline V gene has CDR1 SNHLY and CDR2 FYNNEI. CDR3 size: 15 residues. The V end was cut by 4 bases, the J end by 5 bases, with 17 bases between. The CDR3 sequence is CASSGGEGGKTEAFF. The CDR3 DNA reads as TGTGCCAGCAGTGGTGGGGAGGGGGGTAAGACTGAAGCTTTCTTT.

J is TRBJ1-1 and V is TRBV6-5, with D uncertain. V lost 6 bases and J 5 bases, leaving 16 bases between the germline ends. This CDR3 has 14 amino acids. CDR1 MNHEY and CDR2 SVGAGI come from the germline V gene. The CDR3 spells CASSLDYEVTEAFF. The CDR3 nucleotides are TGTGCCAGCAGCCTCGATTACGAAGTTACTGAAGCTTTCTTT.

The chain is built from TRBV7-9 and TRBJ2-3, with D unclear. V lost 1 base and J 2 bases, leaving 4 bases between the germline ends. Germline lookup yields CDR1 SEHNR and CDR2 FQNEAQ (reference sequence). This CDR3 region has 13 residues. The CDR3 bases are TGTGCCAGCAGCTTAGTCTCCACAGATACGCAGTATTTT. It translates to CASSLVSTDTQYF.

The rearrangement links TRBV7-8 to TRBJ1-2; 8 bases fit TRBD1. Germline CDR1 SGHVS, CDR2 FQNEAQ. The V segment lost 2 bases and the J segment 7 bases; nucleotides outside the gene matches: 9. The CDR3 contains 15 residues. CDR3 amino acids: CASSLRTGQGSGYTF. The CDR3 DNA sequence: TGTGCCAGCAGCTTACGAACCGGACAGGGATCTGGCTACACCTTC.

This chain connects TRBV11-3 to TRBJ2-5, with 9 bases aligning to TRBD1. The CDR3 is 12 amino acids. V was clipped by 8 bases and J by 5 bases; unmatched bases: 3. Germline-derived CDR1 and CDR2 are SGHNT and YENEEA. DNA of the CDR3: TGTGCCAGCGGGACAGGGACTGAGACCCAGTACTTC. This encodes CASGTGTETQYF.